These 14 T cell receptor beta chains were sequenced from one sample in a study of blood T cell dynamics during melanoma immunotherapy. Time point given: week 3, after first cycle of checkpoint inhibitor. The repertoire was sequenced with immunoSEQ multiplex PCR; TCRdb's copy has only in-frame clones and lacks some. Found here are more than 13,000 clones, approximately 90% of them singletons; the top ten hold 0.9% to 0.95%. The sequenced sample was blood, obtained from a patient treated with checkpoint blockade. These receptors all stem from a human donor with melanoma.

The CDR3 DNA is TGTGCCAGCAGTAGGGACAGTAACTATGGCTACACCTTC. Its translation is CASSRDSNYGYTF. J is TRBJ1-2 and V is TRBV2, with 7 bases matching TRBD1. The CDR3 covers 13 residues. The germline gives CDR1 SNHLY, CDR2 FYNNEI. Losses at the gene ends were 5 bases for V and 1 base for J; bases not matched to a gene: 1.

The rearrangement joins TRBV2 to TRBJ1-5; D is undetermined. The germline V and J ends were trimmed by 0 bases and 11 bases, with 8 bases remaining between them. The germline gives CDR1 SNHLY, CDR2 FYNNEI. The CDR3 covers 12 residues. CDR3 sequence reads: CASSEAREAQHF. Here the CDR3 DNA reads TGTGCCAGCAGTGAAGCGAGGGAGGCCCAGCATTTT. The whole variable domain, remainder taken from reference TRBV2 and TRBJ1-5, is EPEVTQTPSHQVTQMGQEVILRCVPISNHLYFYWYRQILGQKVEFLVSFYNNEISEKSEIFDDQFSVERPDGSNFTLKIRSTKLEDSAMYFCASSEAREAQHFGDGTRLSIL.

This sequence joins TRBV7-8 and TRBJ1-3, with unresolved D. V was cut by 1 base and J by 2 bases, with 9 bases left in between. This CDR3 has 15 amino acids. The germline V gene has CDR1 SGHVS and CDR2 FQNEAQ. The CDR3 DNA reads TGTGCCAGCAGCTTAGTTTTTGGGGCTGGAAACACCATATATTTT. Encoded protein: CASSLVFGAGNTIYF.

This clone came up once. This rearrangement joins TRBV19 to TRBJ1-1, with unresolved D. Per germline, CDR1 LNHDA and CDR2 SQIVND (reference sequence). The V end was cut by 8 bases, the J end by 1 base, with 11 bases between. This CDR3 is 13 amino acids long. Here the CDR3 reads CASGVRTNTEAFF. CDR3 bases: TGTGCCAGTGGGGTCCGGACGAACACTGAAGCTTTCTTT. Based on the CDR3 plus reference TRBV19 and TRBJ1-1, the full variable domain is DGGITQSPKYLFRKEGQNVTLSCEQNLNHDAMYWYRQDPGQGLRLIYYSQIVNDFQKGDIAEGYSVSREKKESFPLTVTSAQKNPTAFYLCASGVRTNTEAFFGQGTRLTVV.

This chain joins TRBV7-6 and TRBJ1-2, with D possibly being TRBD1 (6 bases). Germline-derived CDR1 and CDR2 are SGHVS and FNYEAQ. CDR3 length equals 14 residues. V was cut by 1 base and J by 0 bases, with 6 bases left in between. CDR3 bases: TGTGCCAGCAGCTTAGGGACAGCTAACTATGGCTACACCTTC. Amino acids: CASSLGTANYGYTF.

The chain carries TRBV6-5 and TRBJ1-1; D might be TRBD1 (5 bases). Trimming took 2 bases from V and 5 from J, leaving 12 bases between them. The CDR3 is 14 residues long. The germline CDR1 and CDR2 sequences are MNHEY and SVGAGI. CDR3 amino acids: CASSYGGDRTEAFF. DNA of the CDR3: TGTGCCAGCAGTTACGGAGGGGATAGAACTGAAGCTTTCTTT.

The chain recombines TRBV9 with TRBJ2-7; D might be TRBD1 or TRBD2, each matching 5 bases. In germline, CDR1 is SGDLS, CDR2 YYNGEE. V lost 7 bases to trimming and J lost 7 bases, with 12 bases between them. The CDR3 has 11 amino acids. The chain's CDR3 is CASGRGEEQYF. The CDR3, as DNA: TGTGCCAGCGGAAGAGGGGAAGAGCAGTACTTC.

V and J are TRBV5-6 and TRBJ2-3; a possible D gene is TRBD1 (6 bases). The CDR3 consists of 15 residues. V lost 0 bases, J lost 6 bases, and 14 bases lay in between. The V gene's germline CDR1 is SGHDT and CDR2 YYEEEE. The CDR3 region has the DNA TGTGCCAGCAGCTTGGCTCAGGGGAAGATGGATACGCAGTATTTT. Translating gives CASSLAQGKMDTQYF.

The chain joins TRBV4-2 to TRBJ2-7; D uncertain. With 4 bases removed from V and 6 bases from J, the gap between germline ends came to 13 bases. This CDR3 has 13 residues. Per the germline V gene, CDR1 is LGHNA and CDR2 is YNFKEQ. The CDR3 coding sequence is TGTGCCAGCAGCCCGACCGCGTGGGGCGAGCAGTACTTC. This encodes CASSPTAWGEQYF.

This clone has just one count. The rearrangement joins TRBV27 to TRBJ2-1; the match to TRBD2 covers 8 bases. Germline CDR1 and CDR2: MNHEY and SMNVEV (reference sequence). J gave up 0 bases and V 2 bases, and 3 bases lay outside the gene matches. CDR3 length equals 16 residues. Here the CDR3 DNA reads TGTGCCAGCAGTTTAGCGGGAGGATTCTCCTACAATGAGCAGTTCTTC. This sequence encodes CASSLAGGFSYNEQFF.

This sequence joins TRBV27 and TRBJ2-5; 8 positions match TRBD1. Trimming took 5 bases from V and 2 from J; bases not matched to a gene: 10. CDR1 is MNHEY, CDR2 SMNVEV, per germline (reference sequence). The CDR3 extends over 16 amino acids. CDR3 DNA: TGTGCCAGCAGTACACTTCTCCGGGACAGGCAAGAGACCCAGTACTTC. Amino acids: CASSTLLRDRQETQYF.

V gene TRBV27 combines with J gene TRBJ2-3, with D perhaps assigned TRBD1 or TRBD2 (5 bases each). Deletions cut 8 bases from V and 4 bases from J, with 10 bases between. From germline, CDR1 is MNHEY and CDR2 SMNVEV (reference sequence). The CDR3 runs 12 residues. CDR3 sequence reads: CASLLGADTQYF. The CDR3 bases are TGTGCCAGCTTACTAGGGGCAGATACGCAGTATTTT.

This chain links TRBV5-1 with TRBJ1-1; 10 positions agree with TRBD1. V gave up 4 bases and J gave up 5 bases; unmatched junction bases: 14. Per the germline V gene, CDR1 is SGHRS and CDR2 is YFSETQ. CDR3 length: 17 residues. The CDR3 sequence is CASSRGTGAAANTEAFF. The CDR3 DNA is TGCGCCAGCAGCCGGGGGACAGGGGCCGCTGCGAATACTGAAGCTTTCTTT.

This CDR3 is CASSPSWGGGGELFF. CDR3 nucleotides: TGTGCCAGCAGCCCCTCTTGGGGGGGAGGCGGGGAGCTGTTTTTT. The chain employs TRBV9 and TRBJ2-2; 7 nucleotides agree with TRBD2. Germline V CDR1 and CDR2: SGDLS, YYNGEE. The CDR3 contains 15 residues. V was pared by 4 bases and J by 7 bases, with 10 bases of the junction left unmatched.